A single sample gave rise to the 12 T cell receptor beta chains below, sequenced in a study of T cells in localized non-small cell lung cancer. Sequenced by immunoSEQ multiplex PCR; TCRdb stores in-frame clones only, minus some. The data show almost 20,000 clones, with 89% seen just once and more than 7.5% held by the top ten. This specimen was peripheral blood, taken before any cancer treatment. The receptors here all came from a man aged 35-69 years with stage I lung adenocarcinoma.

V is TRBV7-2 and J is TRBJ2-5; possibly TRBD1 for D (5 bases). The CDR3 has 15 amino acids. The germline gives CDR1 SGHTA, CDR2 FQGNSA. Deletions cut 2 bases from V and 2 bases from J, with 12 bases between. CDR3 residues: CASSLWSGNQETQYF. CDR3 in DNA: TGTGCCAGCAGCTTATGGTCAGGGAATCAAGAGACCCAGTACTTC.

This sequence joins TRBV14 and TRBJ2-1, with 11 bases that match TRBD2. Per the germline V gene, CDR1 is SGHDN and CDR2 is FVKESK. The CDR3 is made up of 15 amino acids. V lost 6 bases to trimming and J lost 4 bases; unmatched junction nucleotides: 5. The CDR3, as DNA: TGTGCCAGCAGTCTAGCGGGGGGCGGGTACAATGAGCAGTTCTTC. Translation gives CASSLAGGGYNEQFF.

The chain couples TRBV19 to TRBJ1-2, with 8 bases aligning to TRBD1. The junction had 4 bases not matched to a gene; V was cut back by 4 bases and J by 0 bases. This CDR3 spans 15 amino acids. Germline V CDR1 and CDR2: LNHDA, SQIVND (reference sequence). The CDR3 DNA follows: TGTGCCAGTAGTACCGAACAGGGGGCTAACTATGGCTACACCTTC. Translation gives CASSTEQGANYGYTF.

The chain is built from TRBV19 and TRBJ1-1, with a tentative D call TRBD1 (5 bases). This CDR3 has 13 amino acids. Trimming pared 2 bases from V and 6 bases from J, leaving 10 bases between. Germline CDR1 LNHDA, CDR2 SQIVND (reference sequence). Here the CDR3 reads CASSIYGAPEAFF. CDR3 nucleotides: TGTGCCAGTAGTATATATGGGGCCCCTGAAGCTTTCTTT.

The rearrangement joins TRBV11-3 to TRBJ2-7; tentative D call: TRBD2 (5 bases). Germline V gene data show CDR1 as SGHNT and CDR2 as YENEEA. Trimming pared 2 bases from V and 7 bases from J, leaving 15 bases between. This CDR3 has 14 residues. CDR3 region: CASSLCNTTGEQYF. CDR3 bases: TGTGCCAGCAGCTTATGCAATACTACGGGGGAGCAGTACTTC.

The chain links TRBV5-1 to TRBJ1-2; 8 bases are shared with TRBD1. Germline V lookup: CDR1 SGHRS, CDR2 YFSETQ. The ends lost 5 bases at V and 0 bases at J; junction bases unmatched: 6. The CDR3 sequence is 15 residues long. CDR3 loop: CASRLDRGTNYGYTF. The CDR3 DNA reads TGCGCCAGCAGACTTGACAGGGGAACTAACTATGGCTACACCTTC.

The chain links TRBV5-1 to TRBJ2-2; D not certain. CDR1 is SGHRS and CDR2 is YFSETQ in the germline V gene. Trimming removed 4 bases from V and 1 base from J, with 2 bases in between. The CDR3 consists of 12 residues. The CDR3 loop reads CASSLNTGELFF. The CDR3 region has the DNA TGCGCCAGCAGCCTGAACACCGGGGAGCTGTTTTTT. The full variable domain, its missing parts supplied by reference TRBV5-1 and TRBJ2-2, is KAGVTQTPRYLIKTRGQQVTLSCSPISGHRSVSWYQQTPGQGLQFLFEYFSETQRNKGNFPGRFSGRQFSNSRSEMNVSTLELGDSALYLCASSLNTGELFFGEGSRLTVL.

The chain recombines TRBV6-1 with TRBJ1-1; TRBD1 agrees at 7 bases. The germline V gene encodes CDR1 MNHNS and CDR2 SASEGT. This CDR3 has 14 amino acids. J lost 5 bases, V lost 6 bases, and 9 bases had no gene match. CDR3 in DNA: TGTGCCAGCAGCCTCAGGGGGTCGAGAACTGAAGCTTTCTTT. It specifies CASSLRGSRTEAFF.

This rearrangement joins TRBV4-1 to TRBJ1-5, with a possible D match to TRBD1 (5 bases). Germline CDR1 reads MGHRA; CDR2 reads YSYEKL. V lost 8 bases and J 6 bases, leaving 14 bases between the germline ends. CDR3 length: 13 residues. For the CDR3, the DNA is TGCGCCAGCGGTAGGGACGTTTTTCAGCCCCAGCATTTT. Amino acid sequence: CASGRDVFQPQHF.

The J gene is TRBJ2-7, the V gene TRBV11-2, with 8 bases fitting TRBD1. The V gene's germline CDR1 is SGHAT and CDR2 FQNNGV. The CDR3 has 14 amino acids. V lost 5 bases and J lost 1; bases outside the gene matches: 4. CDR3 loop: CASSARQGSYEQYF. The CDR3 DNA follows: TGTGCCAGCAGCGCCAGACAGGGGTCCTACGAGCAGTACTTC. The variable domain in full, completed from reference TRBV11-2 and TRBJ2-7, reads EAGVAQSPRYKIIEKRQSVAFWCNPISGHATLYWYQQILGQGPKLLIQFQNNGVVDDSQLPKDRFSAERLKGVDSTLKIQPAKLEDSAVYLCASSARQGSYEQYFGPGTRLTVT.

The rearrangement links TRBV5-1 to TRBJ2-1; a weak D match, TRBD1 (6 bases). The germline V gene encodes CDR1 SGHRS and CDR2 YFSETQ. The CDR3 loop spans 16 amino acids. Between the trimmed V and J ends, which lost 4 bases and 8 bases, there was a span of 22 bases. The CDR3 bases are TGCGCCAGCAGCCCCAGGGGTCCTGGGGGAGCAGATGAGCAGTTCTTC. It yields the protein CASSPRGPGGADEQFF.

This chain joins TRBV19 and TRBJ1-1, with D perhaps TRBD1 (5 bases). This CDR3 contains 16 residues. Trimming pared 8 bases from V and 7 bases from J, leaving 26 bases between. Germline loops: CDR1 LNHDA, CDR2 SQIVND (reference sequence). The CDR3 here is CASRSTPGTQGVEAFF. Here the CDR3 DNA reads TGTGCCAGTCGGAGTACCCCCGGGACCCAAGGGGTTGAAGCTTTCTTT.